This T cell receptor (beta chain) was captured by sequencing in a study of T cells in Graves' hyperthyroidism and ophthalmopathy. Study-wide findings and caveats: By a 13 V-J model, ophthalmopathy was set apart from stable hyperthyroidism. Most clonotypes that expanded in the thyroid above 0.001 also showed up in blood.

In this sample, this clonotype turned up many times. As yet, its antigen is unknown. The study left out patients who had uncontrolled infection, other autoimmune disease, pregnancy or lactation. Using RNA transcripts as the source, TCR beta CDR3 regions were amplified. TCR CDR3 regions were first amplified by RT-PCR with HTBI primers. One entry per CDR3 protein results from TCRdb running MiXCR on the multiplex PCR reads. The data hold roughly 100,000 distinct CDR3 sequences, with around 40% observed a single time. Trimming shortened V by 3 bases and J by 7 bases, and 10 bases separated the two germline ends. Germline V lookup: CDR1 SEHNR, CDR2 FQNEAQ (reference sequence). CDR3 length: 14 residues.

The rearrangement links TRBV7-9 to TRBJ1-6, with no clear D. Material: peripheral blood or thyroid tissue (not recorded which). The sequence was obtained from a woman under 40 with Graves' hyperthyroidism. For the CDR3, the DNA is TGTGCCAGCAGCTTTGTCCAAGGCAATTCACCCCTCCACTTT. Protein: CASSFVQGNSPLHF.